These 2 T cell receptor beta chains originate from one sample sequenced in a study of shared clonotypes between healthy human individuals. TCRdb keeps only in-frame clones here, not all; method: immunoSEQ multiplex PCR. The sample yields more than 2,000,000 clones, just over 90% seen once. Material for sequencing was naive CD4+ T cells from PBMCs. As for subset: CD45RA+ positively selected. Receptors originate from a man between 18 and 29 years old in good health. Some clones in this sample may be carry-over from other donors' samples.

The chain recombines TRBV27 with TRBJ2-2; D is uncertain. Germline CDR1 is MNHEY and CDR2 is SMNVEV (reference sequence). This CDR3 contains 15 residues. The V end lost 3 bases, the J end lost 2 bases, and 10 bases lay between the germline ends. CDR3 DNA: TGTGCCAGCAGTTTTTCCCCCGGCAACACCGGGGAGCTGTTTTTT. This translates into CASSFSPGNTGELFF.

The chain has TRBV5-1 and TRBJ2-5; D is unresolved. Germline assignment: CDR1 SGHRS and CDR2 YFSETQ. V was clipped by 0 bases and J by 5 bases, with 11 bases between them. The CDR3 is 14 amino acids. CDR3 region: CASSLERVRETQYF. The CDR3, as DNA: TGCGCCAGCAGCTTGGAGCGAGTCCGGGAGACCCAGTACTTC.